This record looks at one TCR beta chain sequence and its context. This specimen belongs to a study of blood T cell repertoires in COVID-19. The overall study: Acute and convalescent COVID-19 samples came from the United States, Italy and Spain. The analysed material was cDNA or gDNA that came from T cells, B-cell-depleted T cells, or PBMCs.

Per the authors' pipeline: Using reference gene primer amplification, nucleated cell counts were estimated. TCRdb keeps only in-frame clones here, not all; method: immunoSEQ multiplex PCR. The V and J calls and clone size were taken over from that table, and D and trimming were inferred from the DNA. This sample has around 250,000 clones, with 83% found just once. The CDR3 is 16 amino acids. CDR1 is SGHTA and CDR2 is FQGNSA in the germline V gene. V lost 2 bases to trimming and J lost 8 bases; unmatched junction nucleotides: 9. This chain uses TRBV7-2 with TRBJ2-1; 10 nucleotides align to TRBD2. The sequenced sample consisted of peripheral blood. The sequence derives from a man between 40 and 49 years old with active or convalescent COVID-19. CDR3 bases: TGTGCCAGCAGCTTACAACCAGCGGGAGGGCGGCATGAGCAGTTCTTC. Translated, it gives CASSLQPAGGRHEQFF.